The 25 T cell receptor beta chains below were found in one sample sequenced in a study of shared clonotypes between healthy human individuals. Libraries were prepared by immunoSEQ multiplex PCR; TCRdb keeps only in-frame clonotypes and omits some of them. Of a few million clones in the sample, 90% to 95% were seen once. The sequencing sample was made of naive CD4+ T cells sorted from blood. Described subset: CD45RA+ positively selected. All receptors derive from a man aged 18 to 29 in good health.

The chain uses TRBV7-9 and TRBJ1-2; the match to TRBD1 covers 9 bases. This CDR3 is 14 amino acids long. CDR1 and CDR2 from the germline V gene are SEHNR and FQNEAQ (reference sequence). Trimming at V came to 2 bases and at J to 8 bases, leaving 6 bases not matched to a gene. The CDR3 DNA reads as TGTGCCAGCAGCTTATCGGACAGGGGCGAGGGCTACACCTTC. Protein: CASSLSDRGEGYTF.

The chain recombines TRBV6-1 with TRBJ2-7; 11 bases map to TRBD1. CDR3 length: 13 residues. CDR1 is MNHNS and CDR2 is SASEGT in the germline V gene. Trimming cost V 8 bases and J 6 bases; bases outside gene matches: 6. Here the CDR3 reads CASAGQGAGEQYF. The CDR3 coding sequence is TGTGCCAGCGCCGGACAGGGGGCCGGCGAGCAGTACTTC.

The chain has TRBV25-1 and TRBJ2-6, with D unclear. The V end was cut by 7 bases, the J end by 4 bases, with 11 bases between. The CDR3 runs to 14 residues. CDR1 is MGHDK, CDR2 SYGVNS, per germline. CDR3 residues: CASKESSGANVLTF. CDR3 nucleotides: TGTGCCAGCAAGGAATCTTCCGGGGCCAACGTCCTGACTTTC.

The chain has TRBV28 and TRBJ1-1, with D perhaps TRBD1 (5 bases). With 3 bases removed from V and 7 bases from J, the gap between germline ends came to 15 bases. The length of the CDR3 is 14 residues. CDR1 is MDHEN, CDR2 SYDVKM, per germline. CDR3 DNA: TGTGCCAGCAGTTTGGGGGGGGGAAGGAGTGAAGCTTTCTTT. Protein sequence: CASSLGGGRSEAFF. The whole variable domain, filled in from reference TRBV28 and TRBJ1-1, reads DVKVTQSSRYLVKRTGEKVFLECVQDMDHENMFWYRQDPGLGLRLIYFSYDVKMKEKGDIPEGYSVSREKKERFSLILESASTNQTSMYLCASSLGGGRSEAFFGQGTRLTVV.

The chain carries TRBV7-2 and TRBJ2-1; 11 nucleotides line up with TRBD2. The CDR3 loop spans 15 amino acids. V lost 7 bases and J lost 5; bases outside the gene matches: 7. CDR1 is SGHTA and CDR2 is FQGNSA in the germline V gene. This chain's CDR3 is CASNPGTSGDNEQFF. DNA of the CDR3: TGTGCCAGCAACCCCGGGACTAGCGGAGACAATGAGCAGTTCTTC.

The rearrangement links TRBV27 to TRBJ2-3; either TRBD1 or TRBD2 may fit D (5 bases each). V was trimmed by 6 bases and J by 4 bases, leaving 11 bases between them. CDR3 length equals 13 residues. Germline CDR1 MNHEY, CDR2 SMNVEV (reference sequence). CDR3: CASRGEGADTQYF. CDR3 bases: TGTGCCAGCAGGGGAGAAGGGGCAGATACGCAGTATTTT.

V is TRBV27 and J is TRBJ2-1; 9 positions match TRBD1. Trimming cost V 1 base and J 4 bases; bases outside gene matches: 2. Germline V gives CDR1 MNHEY, CDR2 SMNVEV (reference sequence). This CDR3 spans 15 amino acids. The CDR3 bases are TGTGCCAGCAGTTTATTGGGACAGGGTTACAATGAGCAGTTCTTC. This gives the protein CASSLLGQGYNEQFF.

Notes on this clone: Within the sample, other DNA sequences also encode this same CDR3. The chain joins TRBV5-6 to TRBJ2-1; D gene uncertain. The germline CDR1 and CDR2 sequences are SGHDT and YYEEEE. The CDR3 totals 13 residues. Between the trimmed V and J ends, which lost 6 bases and 4 bases, there was a span of 11 bases. The CDR3 region has the DNA TGTGCCAGCACCCTCAGATCATACAATGAGCAGTTCTTC. It codes for CASTLRSYNEQFF.

V usage is TRBV5-1 and J usage is TRBJ2-2, with TRBD1 matching 9 bases. The V and J ends lost 3 bases and 7 bases, in that order; junction bases with no gene match: 10. The CDR3 covers 16 residues. The V gene's germline CDR1 is SGHRS and CDR2 YFSETQ. The CDR3 protein is CASSYSGQGRDGELFF. The CDR3 DNA reads as TGCGCCAGCAGCTATTCTGGACAGGGGCGCGACGGGGAGCTGTTTTTT.

The rearrangement links TRBV5-1 to TRBJ2-7, with D possibly called TRBD1 or TRBD2 (5 bases each). Germline V gives CDR1 SGHRS, CDR2 YFSETQ. The ends were cut back, 4 bases at V and 0 bases at J, with 11 bases in the middle. The CDR3 has 14 amino acids. The CDR3 DNA sequence: TGCGCCAGCAGCCCCAGGGAGACCTCCTACGAGCAGTACTTC. Amino acids: CASSPRETSYEQYF.

This clone turned up a few times. Different DNA sequences within this sample yield the same CDR3. This chain joins TRBV5-1 and TRBJ2-2; 8 nucleotides align to TRBD1. The germline V gene has CDR1 SGHRS and CDR2 YFSETQ. The CDR3 has 14 residues. J lost 3 bases, V lost 4 bases, and 2 bases had no gene match. The DNA for the CDR3 is TGCGCCAGCAGCCCGGGACAGGACACCGGGGAGCTGTTTTTT. Protein: CASSPGQDTGELFF.

The genes are TRBV19 and TRBJ1-6; 8 nucleotides align to TRBD1. Germline V gene data show CDR1 as LNHDA and CDR2 as SQIVND (reference sequence). The CDR3 is made up of 17 amino acids. V lost 4 bases and J lost 6; bases outside the gene matches: 11. The CDR3 reads CASSTRGGQAFNSPLHF. CDR3 coding DNA: TGTGCCAGTAGTACCCGCGGGGGACAGGCTTTTAATTCACCCCTCCACTTT.

The CDR3 protein is CASSEEVATNEKLFF. The CDR3 DNA reads as TGTGCCAGCAGCGAGGAGGTGGCAACTAATGAAAAACTGTTTTTT. V and J are TRBV9 and TRBJ1-4; D gene unclear. This CDR3 is built from 15 residues. Trimming cost V 3 bases and J 0 bases, with 9 bases left between them. From germline, CDR1 is SGDLS and CDR2 YYNGEE.

The genes are TRBV2 and TRBJ2-3, with 12 bases that match TRBD2. The germline CDR1 and CDR2 sequences are SNHLY and FYNNEI. V lost 3 bases, J lost 4 bases, and 11 bases stayed unmatched. CDR3 size: 18 residues. The CDR3 DNA sequence: TGTGCCAGCAGTGATTCTAGCGGGGGGGCAGGGATATCAGATACGCAGTATTTT. Its protein product is CASSDSSGGAGISDTQYF.

The chain carries TRBV28 and TRBJ1-2; D may be TRBD1 (5 bases). Germline values: CDR1 MDHEN, CDR2 SYDVKM. The V end was cut by 7 bases, the J end by 1 base, with 16 bases between. This CDR3 has 15 amino acids. CDR3 in DNA: TGTGCCAGCACTCCCTCGGGGCGGGTTAACTATGGCTACACCTTC. Protein sequence: CASTPSGRVNYGYTF.

V usage is TRBV5-5 and J usage is TRBJ1-5, with a weak D call TRBD1 (5 bases). CDR3 length equals 14 residues. Per germline, CDR1 SGHKS and CDR2 YYEKEE (reference sequence). V lost 2 bases to trimming and J lost 0 bases, with 6 bases between them. The CDR3 region has the DNA TGTGCCAGCAGCTTACAGGATAGCAATCAGCCCCAGCATTTT. It encodes CASSLQDSNQPQHF.

V usage is TRBV27 and J usage is TRBJ2-7, with 7 bases fitting TRBD1. CDR1 is MNHEY, CDR2 SMNVEV, per germline (reference sequence). Unmatched junction bases numbered 8, after V lost 6 bases and J lost 3 bases. The CDR3 consists of 14 residues. Here the CDR3 DNA reads TGTGCCAGCAGCCCCGGAACAGGGGTCTACGAGCAGTACTTC. Encoded protein: CASSPGTGVYEQYF.

The CDR3 reads CASSEGQARGETQYF. The CDR3 DNA is TGTGCCAGCAGTGAGGGACAAGCAAGGGGAGAGACCCAGTACTTC. The rearrangement joins TRBV2 to TRBJ2-5; TRBD1 might be the D (6 bases). The CDR3 covers 15 residues. Germline CDR1 reads SNHLY; CDR2 reads FYNNEI. V lost 3 bases to trimming and J lost 4 bases, with 15 bases between them. The whole variable domain, remainder taken from reference TRBV2 and TRBJ2-5, is EPEVTQTPSHQVTQMGQEVILRCVPISNHLYFYWYRQILGQKVEFLVSFYNNEISEKSEIFDDQFSVERPDGSNFTLKIRSTKLEDSAMYFCASSEGQARGETQYFGPGTRLLVL.

The chain couples TRBV7-3 to TRBJ1-2; TRBD1 matches at 10 bases. There are 16 residues in the CDR3. In germline, CDR1 is SGHTA, CDR2 FQGTGA. V shed 0 bases and J 7 bases; nucleotides not matched to a gene: 8. CDR3: CASSLTPGTGVAGYTF. CDR3 coding DNA: TGTGCCAGCAGCTTAACCCCCGGGACAGGGGTAGCTGGCTACACCTTC.

J is TRBJ1-1 and V is TRBV10-3, with 7 bases identical to TRBD1. The CDR3 consists of 12 residues. Per the germline V gene, CDR1 is ENHRY and CDR2 is SYGVKD. V shed 7 bases, J shed 7 bases, and the junction held 6 bases outside the gene matches. CDR3 nucleotide sequence: TGTGCCATCAAGGGGGCGCCTGGTGAAGCTTTCTTT. Its translation is CAIKGAPGEAFF.

This chain joins TRBV18 and TRBJ1-2; the match to TRBD1 covers 7 bases. CDR1 and CDR2 (germline): KGHSH, LQKENI. The CDR3 sequence is 15 residues long. J lost 4 bases, V lost 4 bases, and 9 bases had no gene match. The CDR3 DNA follows: TGTGCCAGCTCACTCGCCGGGACAGTAGGCTATGGCTACACCTTC. This encodes CASSLAGTVGYGYTF.

The CDR3 DNA sequence: TGTGCCACCAGCAGAGATAGGGACCTGTCCTACAATGAGCAGTTCTTC. Amino acids: CATSRDRDLSYNEQFF. V is TRBV15 and J is TRBJ2-1; D may correspond to TRBD1 or TRBD2 (5 bases each). Germline V gene lookup returns CDR1 LNHNV and CDR2 YYDKDF (reference sequence). V shed 0 bases and J shed 1 base, with 10 bases lying between them. This CDR3 spans 16 amino acids.

This chain links TRBV5-6 with TRBJ2-3, with D hard to call. Trimming removed 2 bases at V and 4 bases at J, with 8 bases between. Germline-derived CDR1 and CDR2 are SGHDT and YYEEEE. CDR3 length: 13 residues. The CDR3 region is CASSLSSSDTQYF. Written as DNA, the CDR3 is TGTGCCAGCAGCTTAAGTAGTTCAGATACGCAGTATTTT.

Details on this clone: Other DNA sequences within the sample encode an identical CDR3. The rearrangement joins TRBV6-5 to TRBJ2-5; 10 bases align to TRBD2. Germline CDR1 reads MNHEY; CDR2 reads SVGAGI. The CDR3 extends over 16 amino acids. Trimming removed 0 bases from V and 2 bases from J; junction bases left unmatched: 3. This CDR3 reads CASSYSIAGGQETQYF. CDR3 nucleotide sequence: TGTGCCAGCAGTTACTCGATAGCGGGGGGACAAGAGACCCAGTACTTC.

This chain connects TRBV5-4 to TRBJ1-1, with TRBD1 matching over 7 bases. CDR1 SGHNT and CDR2 YYREEE come from the germline V gene (reference sequence). The CDR3 is 15 residues long. Unmatched junction bases numbered 7, after V lost 3 bases and J lost 2 bases. CDR3 residues: CASSSPDRPNTEAFF. In DNA form, the CDR3 reads TGTGCCAGCAGCTCACCGGACAGGCCAAACACTGAAGCTTTCTTT. The full variable domain, its missing parts supplied by reference TRBV5-4 and TRBJ1-1, is ETGVTQSPTHLIKTRGQQVTLRCSSQSGHNTVSWYQQALGQGPQFIFQYYREEENGRGNFPPRFSGLQFPNYSSELNVNALELDDSALYLCASSSPDRPNTEAFFGQGTRLTVV.